This entry is about one TCR beta chain. Here immunoSEQ multiplex PCR was the method, and the copy in TCRdb shows in-frame clones only, minus some. The sample comprises approximately 160,000 clones, approximately 81% of which are singletons, and about 8.6% rests with the top ten. This specimen belongs to a study of blood T cell repertoires in COVID-19. Cohort placement rested on clinical history that participants reported themselves. Recovered status applied to Cohort 3 donors who had two consecutive negative PCRs. It also applied to those with clearance or with symptom resolution. CDR3 length equals 13 residues. J gave up 9 bases and V 4 bases, and 5 bases lay outside the gene matches. The germline CDR1 and CDR2 sequences are SGHVS and FNYEAQ.

The chain recombines TRBV7-6 with TRBJ2-1; 8 positions match TRBD1. The specimen sequenced was PBMCs or T cells enriched from blood (not recorded which). The sequence derives from a woman aged 50 to 65 who had recovered from COVID-19. DNA for the CDR3: TGTGCCAGCAGCTGGCAGGGGGCGGTTGAGCAGTTCTTC. It specifies CASSWQGAVEQFF.